This record covers a single T cell receptor (beta chain). This clone was recorded only once. Its recognized antigen is unknown. There are no base qualities to consult, and no much larger clone falls within one base. The record originates from a study of shared clonotypes between healthy human individuals (dated by TCRdb to between 2020 and 2021). Context from the whole study: A few men and a couple of women, aged 18 to 49 years, made up the cohort. The study deeply sequenced blood TCR repertoires of 5 or 6 healthy adults to estimate repertoire size and the extent of clonotype sharing between individuals. Libraries were prepared and TCR repertoires were sequenced by different laboratories using diverse techniques, in order to increase sequencing depth and limit assay-specific biases. Leukapheresis yielded between about 0.94 and 8.9 billion PBMCs per donor. For each donor, three plates each were used for CD4 naive and CD4 memory, two plates were used for CD8 naive, and one plate was used for CD8 memory. The paper as a whole reports these results and caveats: Estimated clonotype richness was generally larger for naive than for memory subsets. Pairwise subsampling indicated that sequencing depth was expected to affect the degree of clonotype sharing among donors. Sharing across four donors was observed for roughly 5.4% of naive CD4, about 3.2% of naive CD8, 2% to 2.5% of memory CD4, and about 0.4% of memory CD8 clonotypes. Only blood was sampled, and tissue TCR repertoires likely differ from those in blood. Higher generation probabilities were observed for clonotypes shared by all four sorted-subset donors than for non-shared clonotypes. Even with the large sequencing depth, rarefaction of the sorted-subset datasets indicated that sequencing was incomplete. Because the study included a small number of donors, the genetic and exposure-history diversity represented was limited.

Using the deep immunoSEQ assay, multiplex PCR amplified TCR CDR3 regions from genomic DNA. Genomic DNA extracted from each cell subset was distributed evenly over all wells of several immunoSEQ 96-well plates, and each plate served as one replicate. For sorted subsets, about 200 ng genomic DNA, equal to 30,000 or so T cell genomes, was loaded into each replicate PCR. Purified libraries were quantified with a Qubit 3.0 fluorometer, sized on a Bioanalyzer 2100, and re-quantified with the KAPA Library Quantification kit. Every immunoSEQ 96-well plate was sequenced on a separate single-read 150-cycle Illumina NextSeq 550 flow cell. The authors' pipeline ran thus. Because the immunoSEQ output included only junctional sequences and no quality scores, the filtering could not be the same as the filtering used for full-length reads. To assign V/J genes and CDR3, sequences were annotated against IMGT germline references using PyIR, a Python wrapper for IgBLAST v1.9. Any read was removed if the V/J assignment was weak (E-value above 1e-6), the CDR3 was missing, or the read contained stop codons, out-of-frame junctions, or ambiguous translated residues. V3J clonotypes were defined as sequences sharing the same inferred V gene, J gene, and CDR3 amino acid sequence. Percentage overlap between repertoires was computed as shared unique clonotypes divided by the size of the smaller repertoire. RTK rarefaction, the Chao1 estimator, and Recon v2.1 estimates of unobserved clonotypes were used to assess repertoire richness. OLGA was used to compute generation probabilities for all TCRbeta clonotypes that the gDNA method yielded from a few donors. In its TCRdb copy, this immuneACCESS table keeps in-frame sequences only and misses some clones. Where compared with another copy, unresolved V genes explain less than half of these, and the others have no known cause. From that table come the V and J calls and clone size; the DNA was used to work out D and trimming. This sample is represented by about 1 million clones; around 74% of them were singletons. The ten largest clones add up to approximately 1.3% of the sample.

The CDR3 has 13 amino acids, counting the end cysteine and phenylalanine. Only CDR3 DNA is held: 39 bases, read in frame from base 1. The junction shows trimming of 5 bases on V and 8 bases on J, plus 15 bases between the germline ends. CDR1 and CDR2 are drawn from the germline V gene: KGHSH, LQKENI. The donors were healthy, HIV-negative adults who had no recently reported acute infections or vaccinations. All donors were Caucasian adults living in Nashville, Tennessee, USA. CD4+ T cells were enriched by magnetic negative selection, after which naive cells were positively selected on CD45RA and the negative fraction was taken as the memory subset. After blood collection by leukapheresis, PBMCs were isolated using Ficoll-Histopaque density gradient centrifugation and then cryopreserved in the vapor phase of liquid nitrogen. Analytical flow cytometry was used to check the purity and quantity of each magnetically sorted T cell population. Genomic DNA was isolated from every sorted fraction and measured by UV absorbance on a Nanodrop 2000c.

The sequence came from a man aged 18 to 29 in good health. The chain was built from TRBV18 and TRBJ1-2, and perhaps TRBD1 as D gene, on 5 matching bases. Sequenced material: memory CD4+ T cells sorted from blood. What the cell subset or site label conveys for this sample: CD45RA-negative fraction. The sequence in DNA is TGTGCCAGCTCATCGGGGGTACAGGAAGGCTACACCTTC. The encoded protein is CASSSGVQEGYTF.